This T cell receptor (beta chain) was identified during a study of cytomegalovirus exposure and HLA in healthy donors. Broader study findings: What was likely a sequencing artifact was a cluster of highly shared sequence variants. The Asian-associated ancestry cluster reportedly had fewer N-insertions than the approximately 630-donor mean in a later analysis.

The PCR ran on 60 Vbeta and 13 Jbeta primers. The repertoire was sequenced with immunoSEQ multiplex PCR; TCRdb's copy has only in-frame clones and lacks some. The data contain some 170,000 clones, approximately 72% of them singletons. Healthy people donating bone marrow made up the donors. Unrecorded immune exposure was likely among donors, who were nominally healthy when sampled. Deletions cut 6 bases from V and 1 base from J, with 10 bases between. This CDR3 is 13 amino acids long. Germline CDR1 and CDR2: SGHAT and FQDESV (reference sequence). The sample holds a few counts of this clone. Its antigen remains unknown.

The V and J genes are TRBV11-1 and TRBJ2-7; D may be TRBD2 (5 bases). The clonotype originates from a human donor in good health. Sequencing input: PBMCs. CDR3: CASSLLGSYEQYF. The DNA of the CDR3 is TGTGCCAGCAGTCTACTAGGGTCCTACGAGCAGTACTTC.